Shown below are 24 T cell receptor beta chains from a single sample sequenced in a study of cytomegalovirus exposure and HLA in healthy donors. The primer mix had 60 Vbeta and 13 Jbeta primers. Assay: immunoSEQ multiplex PCR; the TCRdb copy retains only in-frame clones and omits some. The repertoire table contains 200,000 or so clones. The sample was PBMCs. These receptors originate from a boy aged 5-17 years in good health and CMV-seronegative.

The chain joins TRBV6-6 to TRBJ2-3; TRBD2 matches at 9 bases. The V segment lost 4 bases and the J segment 0 bases; nucleotides outside the gene matches: 2. Germline lookup yields CDR1 MNHNY and CDR2 SVGAGI (reference sequence). This CDR3 has 15 amino acids. The CDR3, as DNA: TGTGCCAGCAGTTGGCGGGGGGGAAGCACAGATACGCAGTATTTT. Translating it yields CASSWRGGSTDTQYF.

The V gene is TRBV7-2, the J gene TRBJ1-6; D not resolved. Germline V CDR1 and CDR2: SGHTA, FQGNSA. CDR3 length: 15 amino acids. Trimming pared 5 bases from V and 0 bases from J, leaving 8 bases between. The CDR3 loop reads CASSRTSSYNSPLHF. The CDR3 DNA reads TGTGCCAGCAGCCGAACGAGCTCCTATAATTCACCCCTCCACTTT.

The V call is TRBV4-2, the J call TRBJ1-6, with 8 nucleotides matching TRBD1. V was pared by 0 bases and J by 7 bases, with 14 bases of the junction left unmatched. In germline, CDR1 is LGHNA, CDR2 YNFKEQ. The CDR3 length is 19 residues. In nucleotides, the CDR3 is TGTGCCAGCAGCCAAGATCTGACGAGACAGGGGTATTGGAATTCACCCCTCCACTTT. It codes for CASSQDLTRQGYWNSPLHF.

The rearrangement links TRBV6-1 to TRBJ1-4, with D possibly matching TRBD1 (5 bases). Germline V gene sequence: CDR1 MNHNS, CDR2 SASEGT. Trimming took off 4 bases at V and 4 bases at J, with 13 bases between the two ends. CDR3 length: 15 residues. CDR3 sequence reads: CASSGGGADNEKLFF. CDR3 coding DNA: TGTGCCAGCAGTGGGGGAGGGGCCGATAATGAAAAACTGTTTTTT.

CDR3 coding DNA: TGTGCCAGCAGCTCGCGGACTAGAGATACGCAGTATTTT. The encoded protein is CASSSRTRDTQYF. This chain uses TRBV7-2 with TRBJ2-3; 7 bases are a match to TRBD2. The CDR3 covers 13 residues. V lost 4 bases, J lost 5 bases, and 3 bases stayed unmatched. CDR1 and CDR2 (germline): SGHTA, FQGNSA.

The gene calls are TRBV5-5 and TRBJ1-1; possibly TRBD1 for D (6 bases). In germline, CDR1 is SGHKS, CDR2 YYEKEE (reference sequence). V lost 5 bases and J 5 bases, leaving 19 bases between the germline ends. The CDR3 loop spans 15 amino acids. The DNA of the CDR3 is TGTGCCAGCAGAAACCTGGACAGTACCCTAACTGAAGCTTTCTTT. This codes for CASRNLDSTLTEAFF.

The chain is built from TRBV5-6 and TRBJ1-4; perhaps TRBD1 as D (6 bases). The V gene's germline CDR1 is SGHDT and CDR2 YYEEEE. CDR3 length: 16 amino acids. Deletions cut 3 bases from V and 5 bases from J, with 17 bases between. This CDR3 is CASSSPATGKNEKLFF. DNA for the CDR3: TGTGCCAGCAGCTCCCCGGCGACAGGAAAGAATGAAAAACTGTTTTTT.

V usage is TRBV19 and J usage is TRBJ1-3, with TRBD1 as a possible D gene (6 bases). CDR3 length equals 17 residues. Trimming cost V 5 bases and J 4 bases, with 21 bases left between them. The germline V gene encodes CDR1 LNHDA and CDR2 SQIVND (reference sequence). The CDR3 is CASSSRPRGTRGNTIYF. For the CDR3, the DNA is TGTGCCAGTAGTTCACGCCCTAGGGGGACGCGCGGAAACACCATATATTTT.

The chain uses TRBV6-1 and TRBJ2-6, with D unclear. Looked up from germline, CDR1 is MNHNS and CDR2 is SASEGT. This CDR3 has 13 residues. V lost 9 bases and J 1 base, leaving 7 bases between the germline ends. CDR3 bases: TGTGCCAGTTCGGGTTCTGGGGCCAACGTCCTGACTTTC. It codes for CASSGSGANVLTF.

The rearrangement links TRBV5-1 to TRBJ1-1; D is undetermined. The CDR3 totals 14 residues. Germline lookup yields CDR1 SGHRS and CDR2 YFSETQ. The germline V and J ends were trimmed by 1 base and 5 bases, with 12 bases remaining between them. The CDR3 region is CASSLYPAGTEAFF. DNA for the CDR3: TGCGCCAGCAGCTTGTATCCGGCGGGGACTGAAGCTTTCTTT.

This chain joins TRBV28 and TRBJ2-7; 9 bases map to TRBD2. The CDR3 extends over 15 amino acids. From germline, CDR1 is MDHEN and CDR2 SYDVKM. V lost 6 bases to trimming and J lost 5 bases; unmatched junction nucleotides: 11. DNA of the CDR3: TGTGCCAGCAGCTACCTTGAGCGGGGGGTTCACGAGCAGTACTTC. Amino acid sequence: CASSYLERGVHEQYF. Combining the CDR3 with reference TRBV28 and TRBJ2-7 gives the whole variable domain DVKVTQSSRYLVKRTGEKVFLECVQDMDHENMFWYRQDPGLGLRLIYFSYDVKMKEKGDIPEGYSVSREKKERFSLILESASTNQTSMYLCASSYLERGVHEQYFGPGTRLTVT.

The chain joins TRBV7-8 to TRBJ1-2, with D hard to call. Between the trimmed V and J ends, which lost 2 bases and 4 bases, there was a span of 8 bases. The CDR3 loop spans 13 amino acids. CDR1 is SGHVS and CDR2 is FQNEAQ in the germline V gene. The CDR3 reads CASSLSRFYGYTF. The DNA of the CDR3 is TGTGCCAGCAGCTTATCCAGATTCTATGGCTACACCTTC.

This chain links TRBV4-1 with TRBJ2-7; 9 bases align to TRBD1. Germline trimming cut 0 bases from V and 5 bases from J; bases unmatched to any gene: 8. There are 16 residues in the CDR3. CDR1 is MGHRA, CDR2 YSYEKL, per germline. The CDR3 nucleotides read TGCGCCAGCAGCCAAGATCCCACGGGACAGGGAAACGAGCAGTACTTC. Its protein product is CASSQDPTGQGNEQYF.

V and J are TRBV28 and TRBJ2-3; TRBD1 matches 7 bases. Germline V gene data show CDR1 as MDHEN and CDR2 as SYDVKM. Losses at the gene ends were 10 bases for V and 6 bases for J; bases not matched to a gene: 19. CDR3 length: 16 residues. The CDR3 here is CATKGYNRGGVDTQYF. The CDR3 nucleotides are TGTGCCACCAAAGGATACAACAGGGGCGGCGTGGATACGCAGTATTTT. The full variable domain, with the rest looked up from reference TRBV28 and TRBJ2-3, is DVKVTQSSRYLVKRTGEKVFLECVQDMDHENMFWYRQDPGLGLRLIYFSYDVKMKEKGDIPEGYSVSREKKERFSLILESASTNQTSMYLCATKGYNRGGVDTQYFGPGTRLTVL.

The rearrangement uses TRBV10-1 and TRBJ1-1, with D uncertain. Germline V CDR1 and CDR2: WNHNN, SYGVQD (reference sequence). The CDR3 has 14 residues. V dropped 0 bases and J dropped 0 bases, with 5 bases sitting between them. DNA of the CDR3: TGCGCCAGCAGTGAGTCAGCGGTGAACACTGAAGCTTTCTTT. It specifies CASSESAVNTEAFF.

The chain carries TRBV28 and TRBJ1-2, with D maybe TRBD1 (5 bases). V shed 5 bases and J shed 5 bases, with 18 bases lying between them. The CDR3 has 15 amino acids. The germline V gene has CDR1 MDHEN and CDR2 SYDVKM. This CDR3 is CASSGGGGRSYGYTF. The DNA for the CDR3 is TGTGCCAGCAGTGGGGGGGGTGGGAGGTCGTATGGCTACACCTTC.

V is TRBV2 and J is TRBJ2-1; D is undetermined. V lost 5 bases to trimming and J lost 9 bases, with 17 bases between them. CDR1 and CDR2 from the germline V gene are SNHLY and FYNNEI. There are 14 residues in the CDR3. The CDR3 protein is CASSSSGMLGEQFF. DNA of the CDR3: TGTGCCAGCAGTTCCTCCGGAATGCTAGGTGAGCAGTTCTTC.

The V and J genes are TRBV9 and TRBJ1-4; tentatively, D is TRBD1 (6 bases). In germline, CDR1 is SGDLS, CDR2 YYNGEE. The CDR3 is made up of 14 amino acids. V shed 3 bases and J shed 8 bases, with 14 bases lying between them. CDR3 sequence reads: CASSASGVSEKLFF. The CDR3 nucleotides read TGTGCCAGCAGCGCGTCAGGGGTAAGCGAAAAACTGTTTTTT. Drawing the rest from reference TRBV9 and TRBJ1-4, the complete variable domain is DSGVTQTPKHLITATGQRVTLRCSPRSGDLSVYWYQQSLDQGLQFLIQYYNGEERAKGNILERFSAQQFPDLHSELNLSSLELGDSALYFCASSASGVSEKLFFGSGTQLSVL.

This sequence joins TRBV9 and TRBJ2-5; D unclear. This CDR3 spans 14 amino acids. Germline CDR1 and CDR2: SGDLS and YYNGEE. V shed 0 bases and J shed 5 bases, with 11 bases lying between them. The CDR3: CASSVAGSGETQYF. For the CDR3, the DNA is TGTGCCAGCAGCGTAGCGGGTTCCGGCGAGACCCAGTACTTC.

V and J are TRBV7-9 and TRBJ1-1; a weak D match, TRBD1 (6 bases). V was shortened by 4 bases and J by 4 bases, with 22 bases between the two germline ends. CDR3 length: 17 amino acids. Per the germline V gene, CDR1 is SEHNR and CDR2 is FQNEAQ (reference sequence). The CDR3 DNA reads TGTGCCAGCAGCTCCCGAGGGGGGGGCGTCACGTTCACTGAAGCTTTCTTT. This encodes CASSSRGGGVTFTEAFF. Variable domain in full (rest from reference TRBV7-9 and TRBJ1-1): DTGVSQNPRHKITKRGQNVTFRCDPISEHNRLYWYRQTLGQGPEFLTYFQNEAQLEKSRLLSDRFSAERPKGSFSTLEIQRTEQGDSAMYLCASSSRGGGVTFTEAFFGQGTRLTVV.

The chain links TRBV6-5 to TRBJ2-5; 10 bases line up with TRBD1. The germline V gene encodes CDR1 MNHEY and CDR2 SVGAGI. This CDR3 spans 14 amino acids. Losses at the gene ends were 6 bases for V and 6 bases for J; bases not matched to a gene: 7. CDR3 in DNA: TGTGCCAGCAGCCCTCGGGACAGGGGACAGACCCAGTACTTC. Its protein is CASSPRDRGQTQYF.

The rearrangement uses TRBV5-4 and TRBJ1-2, with 8 bases identical to TRBD1. CDR1 is SGHNT and CDR2 is YYREEE in the germline V gene (reference sequence). CDR3 length equals 18 residues. Trimming at V came to 3 bases and at J to 4 bases, leaving 17 bases not matched to a gene. Written as DNA, the CDR3 is TGTGCCAGCAGCTGGGTCCGGGACAGGCCCTCCCTAATCTATGGCTACACCTTC. It specifies CASSWVRDRPSLIYGYTF.

The chain recombines TRBV4-1 with TRBJ2-7; 9 bases agree with TRBD2. This CDR3 is built from 15 residues. Germline CDR1 MGHRA, CDR2 YSYEKL. V gave up 7 bases and J gave up 7 bases; unmatched junction bases: 14. The CDR3 sequence is CASTSRSSGVEEQYF. CDR3 nucleotides: TGCGCCAGCACCTCGAGATCTAGCGGGGTGGAAGAGCAGTACTTC.

The V call is TRBV11-2, the J call TRBJ2-3, with 7 positions matching TRBD2. Germline loops: CDR1 SGHAT, CDR2 FQNNGV. The CDR3 has 16 amino acids. V shed 2 bases and J 3 bases; nucleotides not matched to a gene: 8. The CDR3 loop is CASSLLRGSLTDTQYF. The DNA of the CDR3 is TGTGCCAGCAGCTTACTGCGGGGGAGTCTGACAGATACGCAGTATTTT.